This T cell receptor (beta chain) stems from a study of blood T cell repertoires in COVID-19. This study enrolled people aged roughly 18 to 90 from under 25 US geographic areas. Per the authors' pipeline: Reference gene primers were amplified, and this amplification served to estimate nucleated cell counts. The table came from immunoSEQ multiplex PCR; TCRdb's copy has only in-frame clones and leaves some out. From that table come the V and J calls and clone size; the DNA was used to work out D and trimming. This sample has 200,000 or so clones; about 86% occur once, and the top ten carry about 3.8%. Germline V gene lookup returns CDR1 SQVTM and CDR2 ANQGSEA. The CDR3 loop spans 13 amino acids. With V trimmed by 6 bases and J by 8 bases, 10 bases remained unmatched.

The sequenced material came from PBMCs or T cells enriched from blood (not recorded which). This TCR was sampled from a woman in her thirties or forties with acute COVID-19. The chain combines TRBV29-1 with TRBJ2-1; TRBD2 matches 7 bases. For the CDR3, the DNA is TGCAGCGTCCGCGGGAGCTCGTTCGATGAGCAGTTCTTC. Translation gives CSVRGSSFDEQFF.